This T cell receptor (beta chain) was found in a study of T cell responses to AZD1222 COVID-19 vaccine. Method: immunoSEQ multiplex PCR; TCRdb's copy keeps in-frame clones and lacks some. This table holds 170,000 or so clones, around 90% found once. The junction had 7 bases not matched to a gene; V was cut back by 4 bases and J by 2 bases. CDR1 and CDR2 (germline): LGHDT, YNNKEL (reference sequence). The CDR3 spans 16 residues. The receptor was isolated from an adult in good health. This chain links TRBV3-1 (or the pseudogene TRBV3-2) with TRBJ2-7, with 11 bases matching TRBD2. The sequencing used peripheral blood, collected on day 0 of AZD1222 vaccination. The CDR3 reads CASSRITSGSPYEQYF. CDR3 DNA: TGTGCCAGCAGCCGCATCACTAGCGGGAGTCCCTACGAGCAGTACTTC.